This TCR beta chain was observed in a study of sequential checkpoint blockade in melanoma. V was cut by 3 bases and J by 7 bases, with 15 bases left in between. The CDR3 runs to 14 residues. Looked up from germline, CDR1 is MGHDK and CDR2 is SYGVNS. The treatment was: randomized to nivolumab then ipilimumab (arm A) or the reverse (arm B). Clones were read by immunoSEQ multiplex PCR, and TCRdb kept only the in-frame ones, dropping some. The profile covers about 18,000 clones, with around 70% appearing a single time and 4.8% taken by the ten largest. Here the sequenced sample was tumor tissue (inferred from file names), taken from a patient given nivolumab and ipilimumab in sequence. This rearrangement joins TRBV25-1 to TRBJ1-2; D not resolved. This sequence was found in a human donor with melanoma. The CDR3 sequence: CASSESLSGFGYTF. CDR3 nucleotides: TGTGCCAGCAGTGAGTCCCTAAGTGGATTTGGCTACACCTTC.